This record concerns one TCR beta chain sequence. The data belong to a study of cytomegalovirus exposure and HLA in healthy donors. Germline CDR1 and CDR2: LNHDA and SQIVND (reference sequence). The CDR3 sequence is 15 residues long. After removal of 5 bases from V and 4 bases from J, the junction contained 4 bases not matched to a gene. The PCR was carried out with 60 Vbeta primers and 13 Jbeta primers. Data came from immunoSEQ multiplex PCR; TCRdb stores just in-frame clones and leaves some out. This table has approximately 140,000 clones, 70% to 80% appearing once. The sequence was obtained from a woman between 50 and 59 years old in good health and CMV-seronegative. The sample comprised PBMCs. V is TRBV19 and J is TRBJ2-2; TRBD1 matches at 10 bases. The CDR3 DNA sequence: TGTGCCAGTAGTGGGACAGGGGTTTTCACCGGGGAGCTGTTTTTT. It yields the protein CASSGTGVFTGELFF.